The clone carrying this TCR beta chain has only a few counts. V dropped 0 bases and J dropped 7; count of bases not matched to a gene: 6. The germline V gene encodes CDR1 SGHNT and CDR2 YENEEA. The CDR3 totals 16 residues. The data stem from a study of early T cells in non-severe SARS-CoV-2 infection. Each CDR3 protein gets one entry after TCRdb re-called the 5' RACE reads with MiXCR. This table has around 25,000 distinct CDR3 sequences, more than 4.5% appearing once. The chain carries TRBV11-3 and TRBJ2-1, with 10 positions matching TRBD2. This sequence was found in an adult who was a healthcare worker with PCR-confirmed SARS-CoV-2 infection or an uninfected control (not recorded which). The source material was whole blood. CDR3 loop: CASSLEQREGRNEQFF. The CDR3 DNA is TGTGCCAGCAGCTTAGAGCAGCGGGAGGGCCGGAATGAGCAGTTCTTC.